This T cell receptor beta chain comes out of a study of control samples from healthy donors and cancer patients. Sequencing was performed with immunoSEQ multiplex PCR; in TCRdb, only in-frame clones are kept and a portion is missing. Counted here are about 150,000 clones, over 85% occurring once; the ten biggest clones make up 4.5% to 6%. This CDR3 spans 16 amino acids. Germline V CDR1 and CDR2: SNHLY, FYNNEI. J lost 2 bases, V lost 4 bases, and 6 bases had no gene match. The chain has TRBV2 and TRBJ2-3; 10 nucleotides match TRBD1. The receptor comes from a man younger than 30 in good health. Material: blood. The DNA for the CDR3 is TGTGCCAGCAGTGCCGACAGGGGGCCCCTCACAGATACGCAGTATTTT. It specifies CASSADRGPLTDTQYF.